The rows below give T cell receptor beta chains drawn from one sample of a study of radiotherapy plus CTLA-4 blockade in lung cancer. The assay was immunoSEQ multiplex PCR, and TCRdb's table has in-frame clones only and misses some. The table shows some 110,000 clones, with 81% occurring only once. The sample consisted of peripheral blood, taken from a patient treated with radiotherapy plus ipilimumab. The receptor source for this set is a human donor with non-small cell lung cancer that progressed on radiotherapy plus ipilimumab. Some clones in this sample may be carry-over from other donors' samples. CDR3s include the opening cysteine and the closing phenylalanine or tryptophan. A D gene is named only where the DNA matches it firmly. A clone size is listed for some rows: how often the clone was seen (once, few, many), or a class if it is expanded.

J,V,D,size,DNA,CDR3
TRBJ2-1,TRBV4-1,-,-,TGCGCCAGCAGCCAAGATCACTCGATGGGCAGAGCAAACAATGAGCAGTTCTTC,CASSQDHSMGRANNEQFF
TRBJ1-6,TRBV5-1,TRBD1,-,TGCGCCAGCAGCTTCCAGGGGGCCGATTCACCCCTCCACTTT,CASSFQGADSPLHF
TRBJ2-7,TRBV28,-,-,TGTGCCAGCAGTTTTCTCGGCAGGACCCTCTACGAGCAGTACTTC,CASSFLGRTLYEQYF
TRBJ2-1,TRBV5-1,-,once,TGCGCCAGCAGCTTGGAGAGAGCCACCAATGAGCAGTTCTTC,CASSLERATNEQFF
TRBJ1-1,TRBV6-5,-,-,TGTGCCAGCAGCCCCTATACACCGGATCAAACTGAAGCTTTCTTT,CASSPYTPDQTEAFF
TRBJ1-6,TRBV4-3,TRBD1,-,TGCGCCAGCAGCCTAATAGGACAGGGCGGTTCACCCCTCCACTTT,CASSLIGQGGSPLHF
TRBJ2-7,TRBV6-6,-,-,TGTGCCAGCAGCCCCCGACGGGGCACTACCTACGAGCAGTACTTC,CASSPRRGTTYEQYF
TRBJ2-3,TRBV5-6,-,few,TGTGCCAGCAGCTTGTCGAAAATGTCGCAGTATTTT,CASSLSKMSQYF
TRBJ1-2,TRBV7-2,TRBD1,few,TGTGCCAGCAGATCCAACAGGGGTGGCTACACCTTC,CASRSNRGGYTF
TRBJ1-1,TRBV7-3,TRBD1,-,TGTGCCAGCAGCCTAGACACAGGGGGCAGCGCTTTCTTT,CASSLDTGGSAFF
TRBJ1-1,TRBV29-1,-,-,TGCAGCGTTGAATTGGGGTTGGGCACTGAAGCTTTCTTT,CSVELGLGTEAFF
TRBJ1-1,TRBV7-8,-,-,TGTGCCAGCAGCCTTCTGACAGAGGTCACTGAAGCTTTCTTT,CASSLLTEVTEAFF
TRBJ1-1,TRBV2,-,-,TGTGCCGTTAGGGAGAACACTGAAGCTTTCTTT,CAVRENTEAFF
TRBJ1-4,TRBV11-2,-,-,TGTGCCAGCAGCTTAGAAGGAGGGTCCGGGGAAAAACTGTTTTTT,CASSLEGGSGEKLFF
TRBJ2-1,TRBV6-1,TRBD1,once,TGTGCCAGCAGCAGGACAGGCCTATACAATGAGCAGTTCTTC,CASSRTGLYNEQFF
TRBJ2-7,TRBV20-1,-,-,TGCAGTGCCAGCCGGGGGCGCGAGCAGTACTTC,CSASRGREQYF
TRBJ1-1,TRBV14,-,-,TGTGCCAGCAGTCGTAGTTTGACTGAAGCTTTCTTT,CASSRSLTEAFF
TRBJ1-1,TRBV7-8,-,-,TGTGCCAGCAGCTCCGACCCGGCCAGTTCGATTGAAGCTTTCTTT,CASSSDPASSIEAFF
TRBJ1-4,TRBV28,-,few,TGTGCCAGCAGGCAAAGGTCCTGGAATGAAAAACTGTTTTTT,CASRQRSWNEKLFF
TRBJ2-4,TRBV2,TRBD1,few,TGTGCCAGGGGGACAGGGCAGTCCAAAAACATTCAGTACTTC,CARGTGQSKNIQYF
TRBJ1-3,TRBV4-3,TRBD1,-,TGCGCCAGCAGCCAATCTGACAGGGGGGTCTCTGGAAACACCATATATTTT,CASSQSDRGVSGNTIYF
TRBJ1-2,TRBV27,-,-,TGTGCCAGCAGTTTAACCCTGGGGCAGGCTCGGGGTGGCTACACCTTC,CASSLTLGQARGGYTF
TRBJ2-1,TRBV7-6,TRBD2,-,TGTGCCAGCAGCAGTAGCGGGGGACCCGATCAGGGTGAGCAGTTCTTC,CASSSSGGPDQGEQFF
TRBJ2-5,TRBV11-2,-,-,TGTGCCAGCAGCTCCCCTTCGTATGGGTATCAAGAGACCCAGTACTTC,CASSSPSYGYQETQYF
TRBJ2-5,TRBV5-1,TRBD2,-,TGCGCCAGCAGCTTGGGACTAGCTGGAGAGACCCAGTACTTC,CASSLGLAGETQYF
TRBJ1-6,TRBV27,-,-,TGTGCCAGCAGTTTCCGGCCCGAGAATTCACCCCTCCACTTT,CASSFRPENSPLHF
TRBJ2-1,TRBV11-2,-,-,TGTGCCAGCAGCTTAGAGGTCGGGGAAGGGGTGTGGAATGAGCAGTTCTTC,CASSLEVGEGVWNEQFF
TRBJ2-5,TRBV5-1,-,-,TGCGCCAGCAGCTTGGGAGACACGAACCAAGAGACCCAGTACTTC,CASSLGDTNQETQYF
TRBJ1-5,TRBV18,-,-,TGTGCCAGCTCGGGCAGCCCCAATCAGCCCCAGCATTTT,CASSGSPNQPQHF
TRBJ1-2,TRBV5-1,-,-,TGCGCCAGCAGCTTGTCGGGAAAAAACTATGGCTACACCTTC,CASSLSGKNYGYTF
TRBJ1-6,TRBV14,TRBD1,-,TGTGCCAGCAGCAAAGACAGGGTGGCCTCACCCCTCCACTTT,CASSKDRVASPLHF
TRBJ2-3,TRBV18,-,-,TGTGCCAGCTCACCCACTAGCCCCCCAAGCACAGATACGCAGTATTTT,CASSPTSPPSTDTQYF
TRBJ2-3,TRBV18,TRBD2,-,TGTGCCAGCTCATTAGGACTAGCCAGCAGCACAGATACGCAGTATTTT,CASSLGLASSTDTQYF
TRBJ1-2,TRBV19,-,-,TGTGCCAGTAGTATTGCGGGGGCTAGCCTCCATGGCTACACCTTC,CASSIAGASLHGYTF
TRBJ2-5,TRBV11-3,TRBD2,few,TGTGCCAGCAGCTCAACTGGACTAGCGGGCCGGGAGACCCAGTACTTC,CASSSTGLAGRETQYF
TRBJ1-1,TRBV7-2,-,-,TGTGCCAGCAGCTGGGACATGAACACTGAAGCTTTCTTT,CASSWDMNTEAFF
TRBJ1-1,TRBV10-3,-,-,TGTGCCATCAGCCCCCTACAGGAGAACACTGAAGCTTTCTTT,CAISPLQENTEAFF
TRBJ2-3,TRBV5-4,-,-,TGTGCCAGCAGCTTGGTGGGCACAGATACGCAGTATTTT,CASSLVGTDTQYF
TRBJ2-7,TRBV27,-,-,TGTGCCAGCAGTTTATTCAGGAGCTCCTACGAGCAGTACTTC,CASSLFRSSYEQYF
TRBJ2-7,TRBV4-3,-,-,TGCGCCAGCAGCCAAGATTTGGGCAGTTTCTACGAGCAGTACTTC,CASSQDLGSFYEQYF
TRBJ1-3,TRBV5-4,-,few,TGTGCCAGCAGCTTGGCAGCTGGGGAAGGAAACACCATATATTTT,CASSLAAGEGNTIYF
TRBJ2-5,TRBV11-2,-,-,TGTGCCAGCAGCTTAGTAGAGACCCAGTACTTC,CASSLVETQYF
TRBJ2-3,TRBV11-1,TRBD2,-,TGTGCCAGCAGCTCCAGAGGGAAGGCGGGGGGACGGACAGATACGCAGTATTTT,CASSSRGKAGGRTDTQYF
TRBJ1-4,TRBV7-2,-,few,TGTGCCAGCAGCTGGCCCGCGGAACAGCATAATGAAAAACTGTTTTTT,CASSWPAEQHNEKLFF
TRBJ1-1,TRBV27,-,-,TGTGCCAGCAGTTTAAGTAGAAACGGGGCTGAAGCTTTCTTT,CASSLSRNGAEAFF
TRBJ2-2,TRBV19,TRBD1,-,TGTGCCACAAACCAAAGACAGGGCAACACCGGGGAGCTGTTTTTT,CATNQRQGNTGELFF
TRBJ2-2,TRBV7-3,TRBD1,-,TGTGCCAGCAGCCCTGGACAGGGTAGCGGGGAGCTGTTTTTT,CASSPGQGSGELFF
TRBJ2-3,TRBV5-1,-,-,TGCGCCAGCAGCTTGGCAATAGCGAGCACAGATACGCAGTATTTT,CASSLAIASTDTQYF
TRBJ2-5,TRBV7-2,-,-,TGTGCCAGCAGCTCACAGTATGCGTACCAAGAGACCCAGTACTTC,CASSSQYAYQETQYF
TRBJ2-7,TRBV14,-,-,TGTGCCAGCAGCCACCGGGACAAGGTGTTGGACGAGCAGTACTTC,CASSHRDKVLDEQYF
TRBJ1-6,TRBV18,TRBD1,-,TGTGCCAGCTCGCAGTCGACAGGGGTGAATTCACCCCTCCACTTT,CASSQSTGVNSPLHF
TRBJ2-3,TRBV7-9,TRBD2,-,TGTGCCAGCAGCCTCGGGACTAGCGTAGCAGATACGCAGTATTTT,CASSLGTSVADTQYF
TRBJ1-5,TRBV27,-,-,TGTGCCAGCAGCGGAAGAGGATGGTATAGCAATCAGCCCCAGCATTTT,CASSGRGWYSNQPQHF